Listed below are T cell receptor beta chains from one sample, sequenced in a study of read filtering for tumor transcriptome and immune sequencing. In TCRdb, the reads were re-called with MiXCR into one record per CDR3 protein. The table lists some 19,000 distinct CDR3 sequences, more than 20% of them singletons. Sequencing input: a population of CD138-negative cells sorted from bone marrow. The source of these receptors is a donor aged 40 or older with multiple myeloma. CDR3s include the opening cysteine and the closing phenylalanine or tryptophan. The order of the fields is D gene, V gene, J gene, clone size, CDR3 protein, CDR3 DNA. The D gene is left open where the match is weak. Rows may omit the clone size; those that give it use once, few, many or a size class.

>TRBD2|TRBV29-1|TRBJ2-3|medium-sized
CSVGTSGTADTQYF
TGCAGCGTTGGAACTAGCGGGACAGCAGATACGCAGTATTTT
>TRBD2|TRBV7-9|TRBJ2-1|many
CASSSPTSGSFYEQFF
TGTGCCAGCAGCTCCCCGACTAGCGGGAGTTTCTATGAGCAGTTCTTC
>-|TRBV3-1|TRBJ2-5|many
CASMPGNQETQYF
TGTGCCAGCATGCCCGGAAACCAAGAGACCCAGTACTTC
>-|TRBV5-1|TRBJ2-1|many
CASSSTGSSYNEQFF
TGCGCCAGCAGCTCCACAGGGAGCTCCTACAATGAGCAGTTCTTC
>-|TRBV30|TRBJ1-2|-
CAWGFRVGGYTF
TGTGCCTGGGGTTTTAGGGTCGGTGGCTACACCTTC
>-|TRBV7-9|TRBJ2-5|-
CASSLALRNQETQYF
TGTGCCAGCAGCTTAGCGCTACGGAACCAAGAGACCCAGTACTTC
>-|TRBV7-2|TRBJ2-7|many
CASSAGLYEQYF
TGTGCCAGCAGCGCCGGGCTTTACGAGCAGTACTTC
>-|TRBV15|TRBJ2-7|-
CATSIPGIEEQYF
TGTGCCACCAGCATTCCCGGGATTGAAGAGCAGTACTTC
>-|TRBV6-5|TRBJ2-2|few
CASSSSANTGELFF
TGTGCCAGCAGTTCTAGCGCGAACACCGGGGAGCTGTTTTTT
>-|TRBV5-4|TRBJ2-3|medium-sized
CASRRDQDTQYF
TGTGCCAGCAGACGGGACCAAGATACGCAGTATTTT
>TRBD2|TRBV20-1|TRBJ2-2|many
CSATSGRVAGELFF
TGCAGTGCAACTAGCGGGAGGGTCGCCGGGGAGCTGTTTTTT
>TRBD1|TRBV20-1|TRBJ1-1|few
CSVTTTHRGDTEAFF
TGCAGTGTCACAACCACGCACAGGGGGGACACTGAAGCTTTCTTT
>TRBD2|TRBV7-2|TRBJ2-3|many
CASSPSRPGLEPDTQYF
TGTGCCAGCAGCCCGTCGCGACCGGGACTAGAACCAGATACGCAGTATTTT
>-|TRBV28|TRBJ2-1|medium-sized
CASSPTGSSYNEQFF
TGTGCCAGCAGCCCTACAGGGAGCTCCTACAATGAGCAGTTCTTC
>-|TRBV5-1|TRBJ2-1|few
CASRDDPSSYNEQFF
TGCGCCAGCAGGGACGATCCCTCCTCCTACAATGAGCAGTTCTTC
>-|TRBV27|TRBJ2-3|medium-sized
CASTLGRGADTQYF
TGTGCCAGCACCCTGGGCAGGGGGGCAGATACGCAGTATTTT
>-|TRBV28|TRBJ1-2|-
CASSLLRPAAYGYTF
TGTGCCAGCAGTTTACTCCGCCCAGCTGCCTATGGCTACACCTTC
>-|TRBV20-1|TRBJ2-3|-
CSARSTRLTNTQYF
TGCAGTGCTAGATCGACAAGGCTAACGAATACGCAGTATTTT
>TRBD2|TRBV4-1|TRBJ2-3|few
CASSEPGLTLNTQYF
TGCGCCAGCAGCGAACCGGGACTAACACTTAATACGCAGTATTTT
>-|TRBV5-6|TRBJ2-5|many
CASRNKRTGRETQYF
TGTGCCAGCAGAAACAAAAGGACCGGCCGGGAGACCCAGTACTTC
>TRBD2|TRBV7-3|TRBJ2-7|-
CASSSRLAGGVLNF
TGTGCCAGCAGCTCCCGACTAGCGGGAGGGGTTTTGAACTTC
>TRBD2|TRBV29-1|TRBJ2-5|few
CSGSGRSGETQYF
TGCAGCGGTAGCGGGAGGTCCGGGGAGACCCAGTACTTC
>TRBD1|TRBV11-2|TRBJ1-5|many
CASSLDGTGQPQHF
TGTGCCAGCAGCTTAGATGGGACAGGTCAGCCCCAGCATTTT
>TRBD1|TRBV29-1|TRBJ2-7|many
CSVEASGQGSYEQYF
TGCAGCGTTGAAGCTAGCGGACAGGGGTCCTACGAGCAGTACTTC
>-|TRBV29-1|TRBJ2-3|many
CSHSSTDTQYF
TGCAGCCACTCTAGCACAGATACGCAGTATTTT
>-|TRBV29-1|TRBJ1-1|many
CSVQGRDTEAFF
TGCAGCGTCCAGGGCAGGGACACTGAAGCTTTCTTT
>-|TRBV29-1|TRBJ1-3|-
CSGGDLAGNTIYF
TGCAGCGGGGGGGACTTAGCTGGAAACACCATATATTTT
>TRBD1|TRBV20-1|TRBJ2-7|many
CSASPGTGAYEQYF
TGCAGTGCTAGTCCAGGGACAGGGGCCTACGAGCAGTACTTC
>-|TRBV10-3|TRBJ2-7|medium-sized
CAISDPTAYEQYF
TGTGCCATCAGTGATCCGACAGCTTACGAGCAGTACTTC
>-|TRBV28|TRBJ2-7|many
CASSPRVIYEQYF
TGTGCCAGCAGTCCCCGGGTGATCTACGAGCAGTACTTC
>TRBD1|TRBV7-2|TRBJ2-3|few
CASSLSGQNTDTQYF
TGTGCCAGCAGCTTATCGGGACAGAACACAGATACGCAGTATTTT
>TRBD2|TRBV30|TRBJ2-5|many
CAWSARLAGVAETQYF
TGTGCCTGGAGTGCGCGACTAGCGGGAGTCGCAGAGACCCAGTACTTC
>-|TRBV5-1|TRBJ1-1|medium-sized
CASSRVGATEAFF
TGCGCCAGCAGCAGGGTAGGTGCCACTGAAGCTTTCTTT
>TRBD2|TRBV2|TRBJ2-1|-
CASPRAGESNGQLF
TGTGCCAGCCCTCGAGCGGGAGAGTCAAATGGGCAGCTCTTC
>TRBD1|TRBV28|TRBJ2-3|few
CASSLWGQIGKDAQYF
TGTGCCAGCAGTCTTTGGGGACAGATAGGGAAAGATGCGCAGTATTTT
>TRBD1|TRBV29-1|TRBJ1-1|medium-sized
CSVRTGGTEAFF
TGCAGCGTTCGGACAGGGGGCACTGAAGCTTTCTTT
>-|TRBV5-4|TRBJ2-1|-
CASSGLGVADYNEQFF
TGTGCCAGCAGCGGCCTGGGGGTAGCGGATTACAATGAGCAGTTCTTC
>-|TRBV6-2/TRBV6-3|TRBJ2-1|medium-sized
CASSYSSGRPRAYNEQFF
TGTGCCAGCAGTTACTCGAGTGGCAGGCCGAGGGCCTACAATGAGCAGTTCTTC
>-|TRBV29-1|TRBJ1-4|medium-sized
CSVEDGGEGEKLFF
TGCAGCGTTGAAGATGGGGGGGAAGGGGAAAAACTGTTTTTT
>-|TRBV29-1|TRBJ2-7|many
CSAQSSGGPEQYF
TGCAGCGCCCAAAGTAGCGGAGGGCCCGAGCAGTACTTC
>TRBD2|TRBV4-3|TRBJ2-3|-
CASSQELAGGGDTQYF
TGCGCCAGCAGCCAGGAACTAGCGGGAGGTGGGGATACGCAGTATTTT
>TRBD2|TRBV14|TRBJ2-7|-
CASSQFPSGRNHEQYF
TGTGCCAGCAGCCAATTTCCTAGCGGGAGGAATCACGAGCAGTACTTC
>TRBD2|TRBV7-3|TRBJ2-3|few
CASSLYGLAATQYF
TGTGCCAGCAGCTTATACGGACTAGCGGCTACGCAGTATTTT
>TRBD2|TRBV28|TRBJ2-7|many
CASSFIGRAVEQYF
TGTGCCAGCAGTTTCATCGGGAGGGCCGTCGAGCAGTACTTC
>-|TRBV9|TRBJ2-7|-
CASSERGETAYEQYF
TGTGCCAGCAGCGAGAGGGGGGAGACAGCCTACGAGCAGTACTTC
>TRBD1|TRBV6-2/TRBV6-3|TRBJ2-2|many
CASNPDRGNTGELFF
TGTGCCAGCAATCCGGACAGGGGGAACACCGGGGAGCTGTTTTTT
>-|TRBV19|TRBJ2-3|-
CASSPSGRPIDTQYF
TGTGCCAGTAGTCCATCCGGGAGACCAATAGATACGCAGTATTTT
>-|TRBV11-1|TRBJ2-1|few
CASSLLGRQTEQFF
TGTGCCAGCAGCTTATTGGGGAGACAGACTGAGCAGTTCTTC
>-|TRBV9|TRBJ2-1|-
CASSPRVEEGYNEQFF
TGTGCCAGCAGCCCTCGCGTGGAGGAGGGATACAATGAGCAGTTCTTC
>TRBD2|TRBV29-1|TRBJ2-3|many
CSVVEPAGGQHTQYF
TGCAGCGTTGTCGAGCCAGCGGGGGGCCAACATACGCAGTATTTT
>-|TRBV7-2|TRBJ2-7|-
CASGLGSYEQYF
TGTGCCAGCGGCTTAGGCAGTTACGAGCAGTACTTC